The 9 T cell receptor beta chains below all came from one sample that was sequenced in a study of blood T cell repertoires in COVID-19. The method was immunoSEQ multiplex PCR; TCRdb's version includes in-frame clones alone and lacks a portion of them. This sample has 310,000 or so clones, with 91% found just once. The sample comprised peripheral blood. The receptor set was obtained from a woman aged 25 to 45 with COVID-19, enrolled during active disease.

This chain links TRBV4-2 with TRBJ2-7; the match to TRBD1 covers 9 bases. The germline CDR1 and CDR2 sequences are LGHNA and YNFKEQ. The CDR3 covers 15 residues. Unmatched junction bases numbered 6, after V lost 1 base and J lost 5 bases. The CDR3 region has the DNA TGTGCCAGCAGCCAAGTGAGGACAGGGGAAAACGAGCAGTACTTC. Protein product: CASSQVRTGENEQYF.

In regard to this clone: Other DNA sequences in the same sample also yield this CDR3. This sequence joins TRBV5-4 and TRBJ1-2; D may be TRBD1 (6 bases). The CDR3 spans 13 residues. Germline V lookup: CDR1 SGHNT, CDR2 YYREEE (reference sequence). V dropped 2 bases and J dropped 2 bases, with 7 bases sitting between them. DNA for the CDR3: TGTGCCAGCAGCTTACAGGGAAACTATGGCTACACCTTC. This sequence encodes CASSLQGNYGYTF.

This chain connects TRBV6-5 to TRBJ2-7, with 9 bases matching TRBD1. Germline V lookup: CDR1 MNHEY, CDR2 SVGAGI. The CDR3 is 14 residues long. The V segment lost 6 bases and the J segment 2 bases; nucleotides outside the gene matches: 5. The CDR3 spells CASRSGQGAYEQYF. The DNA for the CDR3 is TGTGCCAGCAGATCGGGACAGGGTGCCTACGAGCAGTACTTC.

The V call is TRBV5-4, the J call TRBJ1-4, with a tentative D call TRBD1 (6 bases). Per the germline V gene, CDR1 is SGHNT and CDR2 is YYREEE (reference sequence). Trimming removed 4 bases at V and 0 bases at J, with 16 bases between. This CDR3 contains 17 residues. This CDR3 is CASSRGQGIATNEKLFF. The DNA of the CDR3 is TGTGCCAGCAGCCGCGGCCAGGGGATTGCAACTAATGAAAAACTGTTTTTT.

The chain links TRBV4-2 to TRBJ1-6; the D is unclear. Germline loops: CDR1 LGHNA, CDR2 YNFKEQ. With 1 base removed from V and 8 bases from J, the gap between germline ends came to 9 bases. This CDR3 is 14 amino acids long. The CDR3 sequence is CASSQVTQDSPLHF. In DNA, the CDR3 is TGTGCCAGCAGCCAAGTCACCCAGGATTCACCCCTCCACTTT.

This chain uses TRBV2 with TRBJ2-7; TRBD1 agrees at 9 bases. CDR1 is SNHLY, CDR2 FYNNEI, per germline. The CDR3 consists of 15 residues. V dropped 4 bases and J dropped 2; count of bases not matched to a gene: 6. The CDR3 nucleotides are TGTGCCAGCAGTGTTCGACAGGGGGGCACCTACGAGCAGTACTTC. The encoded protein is CASSVRQGGTYEQYF.

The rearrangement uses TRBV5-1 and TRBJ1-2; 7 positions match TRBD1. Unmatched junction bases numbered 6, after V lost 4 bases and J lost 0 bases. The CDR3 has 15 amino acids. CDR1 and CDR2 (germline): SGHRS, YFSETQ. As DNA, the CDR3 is TGCGCCAGCAGCCCCTGGACAGGAGCTAACTATGGCTACACCTTC. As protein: CASSPWTGANYGYTF.

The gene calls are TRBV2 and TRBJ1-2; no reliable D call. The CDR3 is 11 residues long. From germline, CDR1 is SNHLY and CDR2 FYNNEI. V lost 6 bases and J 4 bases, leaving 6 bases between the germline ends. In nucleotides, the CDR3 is TGTGCCAGCAGATCAGGCTATGGCTACACCTTC. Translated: CASRSGYGYTF.

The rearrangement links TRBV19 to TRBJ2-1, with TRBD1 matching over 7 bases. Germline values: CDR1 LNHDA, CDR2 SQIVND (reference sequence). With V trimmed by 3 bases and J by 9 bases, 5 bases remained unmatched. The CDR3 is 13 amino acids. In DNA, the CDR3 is TGTGCCAGTAGTATCCTCAACAGGGGTGAGCAGTTCTTC. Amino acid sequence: CASSILNRGEQFF.